A single sample gave rise to the 28 T cell receptor beta chains below, sequenced in a study of blood T cell repertoires in COVID-19. The method was immunoSEQ multiplex PCR; TCRdb's version includes in-frame clones alone and lacks a portion of them. Of around 120,000 clones listed, roughly nine tenths were seen once; the top ten hold over 3.5%. The sequencing sample was made of peripheral blood. Source of these receptors: a man between 50 and 59 years old with active COVID-19.

CDR3 coding DNA: TGTGCCAGCACCAGGGCGGTTAATTCACCCCTCCACTTT. It yields the protein CASTRAVNSPLHF. The rearrangement links TRBV25-1 to TRBJ1-6; tentatively, D is TRBD1 (5 bases). V lost 7 bases and J 6 bases, leaving 10 bases between the germline ends. CDR1 MGHDK and CDR2 SYGVNS come from the germline V gene. The CDR3 has 13 residues.

V and J are TRBV6-2 or TRBV6-3 and TRBJ1-5; D is unresolved. Germline V gene sequence: CDR1 MNHEY, CDR2 SVGEGT. Trimming pared 3 bases from V and 7 bases from J, leaving 10 bases between. CDR3 size: 13 residues. The DNA of the CDR3 is TGTGCCAGCAGTTATACAGCCAGGCAGCCCCAGCATTTT. It specifies CASSYTARQPQHF.

This clone was observed a few times. The rearrangement joins TRBV6-6 to TRBJ2-7; TRBD1 aligns across 9 bases. CDR1 and CDR2 (germline): MNHNY, SVGAGI (reference sequence). The CDR3 contains 12 residues. With 5 bases clipped from V and 6 bases from J, the junction kept 2 bases outside the gene matches. CDR3 amino acids: CASSHRGLEQYV. The CDR3 DNA reads as TGTGCCAGCAGTCACAGGGGGCTCGAGCAGTACGTC.

This chain links TRBV18 with TRBJ2-1; 9 positions agree with TRBD2. This CDR3 contains 20 residues. CDR1 is KGHSH, CDR2 LQKENI, per germline. Germline trimming cut 3 bases from V and 7 bases from J; bases unmatched to any gene: 22. CDR3 sequence reads: CASSPFGGRASFRLRNEQFF. The DNA for the CDR3 is TGTGCCAGCTCACCGTTCGGCGGGAGGGCCTCGTTTCGTTTGAGGAATGAGCAGTTCTTC.

V usage is TRBV11-2 and J usage is TRBJ1-2; TRBD1 aligns across 9 bases. This CDR3 contains 15 residues. Looked up from germline, CDR1 is SGHAT and CDR2 is FQNNGV. V gave up 5 bases and J gave up 4 bases; unmatched junction bases: 8. CDR3 bases: TGTGCCAGCAGCCCCGTGGGGGGACAGGGCTATGGCTACACCTTC. It is translated as CASSPVGGQGYGYTF.

The genes are TRBV3-1 (or the pseudogene TRBV3-2) and TRBJ2-5; the D gene is possibly TRBD1 (5 bases). CDR1 is LGHDT and CDR2 is YNNKEL in the germline V gene (reference sequence). The CDR3 loop spans 13 amino acids. With 3 bases removed from V and 5 bases from J, the gap between germline ends came to 10 bases. As DNA, the CDR3 is TGTGCCAGCAGCCACTCCGCAGGGGAGACCCAGTACTTC. Translating gives CASSHSAGETQYF.

CDR3 sequence: CASSEQGGAEAFF. CDR3 nucleotide sequence: TGTGCCAGCAGTGAACAGGGTGGGGCTGAAGCTTTCTTT. V is TRBV2 and J is TRBJ1-1; maybe TRBD1 (5 bases). Germline V CDR1 and CDR2: SNHLY, FYNNEI. V was clipped by 2 bases and J by 6 bases, with 10 bases between them. There are 13 residues in the CDR3.

The chain employs TRBV3-1 (or the pseudogene TRBV3-2) and TRBJ1-3; TRBD1 matches at 11 bases. CDR1 is LGHDT and CDR2 is YNNKEL in the germline V gene (reference sequence). This CDR3 is built from 15 residues. J was trimmed by 3 bases and V by 7 bases; bases with no gene match: 5. In DNA, the CDR3 is TGTGCCAGCACCGTGGACAGGGGGCGTGGAAACACCATATATTTT. Its translation: CASTVDRGRGNTIYF.

V is TRBV6-4 and J is TRBJ2-7; TRBD2 is a possible D gene (6 bases). The germline CDR1 and CDR2 sequences are MRHNA and SNTAGT. The CDR3 spans 12 residues. The CDR3 DNA reads as TGTGCCAGCAGTGCCGGGGAGGCGGCCTCGAGCGTC. This sequence encodes CASSAGEAASSV.

J is TRBJ2-5 and V is TRBV10-1, with D possibly being TRBD2 (5 bases). There are 15 residues in the CDR3. The germline V gene encodes CDR1 WNHNN and CDR2 SYGVQD (reference sequence). V was shortened by 4 bases and J by 4 bases, with 16 bases between the two germline ends. CDR3 amino acids: CASSAGEKMGETQYF. CDR3 nucleotides: TGCGCCAGCAGTGCCGGGGAAAAAATGGGAGAGACCCAGTACTTC.

This clone showed up just a few times. This chain uses TRBV12-3 or TRBV12-4 with TRBJ2-7, with a possible D match to TRBD2 (5 bases). The V end was cut by 3 bases, the J end by 7 bases, with 10 bases between. CDR3 length equals 12 residues. The CDR3 DNA reads as TGTGCCAGCAGTTTTTGGCCGGGAGAGCAGTACTTC. Amino acids: CASSFWPGEQYF.

The chain combines TRBV19 with TRBJ1-4; 7 bases fit TRBD1. The germline CDR1 and CDR2 sequences are LNHDA and SQIVND (reference sequence). Trimming cost V 9 bases and J 8 bases; bases outside gene matches: 9. The length of the CDR3 is 13 residues. CDR3 amino acids: CASRVPGQEKLFF. As DNA, the CDR3 is TGTGCCAGCCGAGTCCCGGGACAGGAAAAACTGTTTTTT. Filled out from reference TRBV19 and TRBJ1-4, the complete variable domain reads DGGITQSPKYLFRKEGQNVTLSCEQNLNHDAMYWYRQDPGQGLRLIYYSQIVNDFQKGDIAEGYSVSREKKESFPLTVTSAQKNPTAFYLCASRVPGQEKLFFGSGTQLSVL.

The V call is TRBV25-1, the J call TRBJ1-6; D is possibly TRBD1 (5 bases). The CDR3 has 12 residues. Trimming cost V 6 bases and J 7 bases, with 7 bases left between them. Germline CDR1 MGHDK, CDR2 SYGVNS. The CDR3 nucleotides read TGTGCCAGCAGGGACACCAATTCACCCCTCCACTTT. This gives the protein CASRDTNSPLHF. Based on the CDR3 plus reference TRBV25-1 and TRBJ1-6, the full variable domain is EADIYQTPRYLVIGTGKKITLECSQTMGHDKMYWYQQDPGMELHLIHYSYGVNSTEKGDLSSESTVSRIRTEHFPLTLESARPSHTSQYLCASRDTNSPLHFGNGTRLTVT.

In this sample, this clone turned up a few times. The CDR3 loop reads CASSPGTGVAGELFF. The CDR3 DNA is TGTGCCAGCAGCCCTGGGACAGGGGTGGCCGGGGAGCTGTTTTTT. The chain joins TRBV5-6 to TRBJ2-2; 10 bases align to TRBD1. This CDR3 has 15 residues. The germline V gene has CDR1 SGHDT and CDR2 YYEEEE. V gave up 4 bases and J gave up 6 bases; unmatched junction bases: 6.

The chain couples TRBV11-2 to TRBJ2-3; possibly TRBD2 for D (6 bases). CDR3 size: 16 residues. The V end was cut by 5 bases, the J end by 3 bases, with 18 bases between. Looked up from germline, CDR1 is SGHAT and CDR2 is FQNNGV. The CDR3 coding sequence is TGTGCCAGCAGCCTGAGGCCGGGGGACTTAACAGATACGCAGTATTTT. Encoded protein: CASSLRPGDLTDTQYF.

Only one count was recorded for this clone. The chain has TRBV6-4 and TRBJ1-2; 9 positions agree with TRBD1. This CDR3 contains 13 residues. Germline V lookup: CDR1 MRHNA, CDR2 SNTAGT. The junction had 3 bases not matched to a gene; V was cut back by 6 bases and J by 4 bases. Here the CDR3 DNA reads TGTGCCAGCAGAAGGGGACAGGGCTATGGCTACACCTTC. It specifies CASRRGQGYGYTF.

The chain is built from TRBV29-1 and TRBJ2-5; 14 bases agree with TRBD2. V was pared by 0 bases and J by 3 bases, with 3 bases of the junction left unmatched. This CDR3 is built from 16 residues. CDR1 is SQVTM and CDR2 is ANQGSEA in the germline V gene. This chain's CDR3 is CSVEDMGLAGEETQYF. In nucleotides, the CDR3 is TGCAGCGTTGAAGATATGGGACTAGCGGGAGAAGAGACCCAGTACTTC.

The chain recombines TRBV19 with TRBJ2-1; D is possibly TRBD1 (5 bases). The CDR3 is 15 amino acids. The V gene's germline CDR1 is LNHDA and CDR2 SQIVND (reference sequence). Trimming shortened V by 0 bases and J by 6 bases, and 12 bases separated the two germline ends. CDR3 region: CASSIDGAGLNEQFF. DNA of the CDR3: TGTGCCAGTAGTATAGATGGGGCAGGGCTCAATGAGCAGTTCTTC.

J is TRBJ2-1 and V is TRBV12-5, with D hard to call. V lost 1 base and J lost 0, with 7 bases in between. The CDR3 spans 15 residues. CDR1 LGHNT and CDR2 FRNRAP come from the germline V gene. The CDR3 region has the DNA TGTGCTAGTGGTTTGGACGGTAGCTCCTACAATGAGCAGTTCTTC. Translating gives CASGLDGSSYNEQFF.

The V and J genes are TRBV19 and TRBJ1-6; TRBD1 is a possible D gene (5 bases). V gave up 7 bases and J gave up 7 bases, with 17 bases separating them. The germline gives CDR1 LNHDA, CDR2 SQIVND (reference sequence). There are 15 residues in the CDR3. The CDR3 spells CASTTVYGGNSPLHF. Here the CDR3 DNA reads TGTGCCAGTACAACCGTATATGGGGGGAATTCACCCCTCCACTTT. The full variable domain, with the rest looked up from reference TRBV19 and TRBJ1-6, is DGGITQSPKYLFRKEGQNVTLSCEQNLNHDAMYWYRQDPGQGLRLIYYSQIVNDFQKGDIAEGYSVSREKKESFPLTVTSAQKNPTAFYLCASTTVYGGNSPLHFGNGTRLTVT.

This chain uses TRBV6-1 with TRBJ2-7; 8 bases align to TRBD1. CDR3 length: 16 residues. Losses at the gene ends were 2 bases for V and 3 bases for J; bases not matched to a gene: 9. The V gene's germline CDR1 is MNHNS and CDR2 SASEGT. CDR3 in DNA: TGTGCCAGCAGTGAATATCAAGGACAGGGACTCTACGAGCAGTACTTC. This translates into CASSEYQGQGLYEQYF.

The rearrangement links TRBV27 to TRBJ1-6; a weak D match, TRBD1 (5 bases). The CDR3 contains 14 residues. CDR1 MNHEY and CDR2 SMNVEV come from the germline V gene (reference sequence). Trimming left V 4 bases short and J 7 bases short, with 11 bases between. CDR3 DNA: TGTGCCAGCAGTTCGCAGGGCTGGAATTCACCCCTCCACTTT. It yields the protein CASSSQGWNSPLHF.

This clone has more than one count but fewer than ten. The CDR3 ends on some other residue instead of the conserved phenylalanine or tryptophan, so this is likely a read error. The limits of the CDR3 on the DNA are not certain, so only TCRdb's listed CDR3 is given. The V call is TRBV12-1, the J call TRBJ1-3; the table names TRBD1, a call not compared with the DNA. TRBV12-1 is tagged as a pseudogene. Termini included, the CDR3 measures 8 amino acids. The CDR3 is CASSLQGA.

J is TRBJ1-3 and V is TRBV6-6; D perhaps matches TRBD1 (5 bases). Germline lookup yields CDR1 MNHNY and CDR2 SVGAGI (reference sequence). This CDR3 is 14 amino acids long. V shed 6 bases and J shed 0 bases, with 9 bases lying between them. DNA for the CDR3: TGTGCCAGCAGCACGACAGTCTCTGGAAACACCATATATTTT. It codes for CASSTTVSGNTIYF.

The chain is built from TRBV6-1 and TRBJ1-5, with D unclear. The CDR3 consists of 14 residues. V was cut by 2 bases and J by 4 bases, with 9 bases left in between. Germline V lookup: CDR1 MNHNS, CDR2 SASEGT. CDR3 region: CASSELAGNQPQHF. The DNA for the CDR3 is TGTGCCAGCAGTGAACTGGCGGGGAATCAGCCCCAGCATTTT.

The rearrangement links TRBV2 to TRBJ2-1; unclear D gene. Germline V lookup: CDR1 SNHLY, CDR2 FYNNEI. The CDR3 totals 15 residues. V gave up 6 bases and J gave up 0 bases, with 12 bases separating them. The chain's CDR3 is CASRESEPSYNEQFF. The CDR3 DNA sequence: TGTGCCAGCAGAGAGAGCGAGCCCTCCTACAATGAGCAGTTCTTC.

The CDR3 loop is CASSQGRGTYGYTF. The CDR3 region has the DNA TGTGCCAGCAGCCAAGGGCGCGGAACGTATGGCTACACCTTC. The chain uses TRBV4-2 and TRBJ1-2, with D unclear. The CDR3 has 14 residues. Trimming stripped 1 base from V and 5 bases from J, with 11 bases between. Per germline, CDR1 LGHNA and CDR2 YNFKEQ.

This chain uses TRBV5-1 with TRBJ1-2; 8 bases agree with TRBD1. CDR1 SGHRS and CDR2 YFSETQ come from the germline V gene. The CDR3 extends over 13 amino acids. V lost 4 bases and J lost 8; bases outside the gene matches: 7. As DNA, the CDR3 is TGCGCCAGCAGCCACGGGACAGGTAGCGGCTACACCTTC. Translated, it gives CASSHGTGSGYTF.